This record concerns one T cell receptor beta chain sequence. The antigen is not known. Unique molecular identifiers were present on the cDNA, and a universal primer site came from template switching. MiXCR was run by TCRdb on the 5' RACE reads, yielding one entry per CDR3 protein. This table holds roughly 230,000 distinct CDR3 sequences, about 8.3% found once. The data derive from a study of identical twins. Study findings and constraints: Low generation-probability sequences were in excess among twin-shared out-of-frame alpha sequences. Its conclusions, products of cross-sectional statistical analysis, did not come from following the same donors. A lower insertion count was a feature of abundant cord blood beta clonotypes, with no such feature in memory repertoires.

These data were likewise used in another study, on yellow fever vaccine responses in identical twins.

The sequenced sample consisted of CD8+ T cells sorted from blood. This receptor was obtained from a young woman in good health.

CDR3: CASSETVGVGTSYNEQFF. CDR3 sequence (DNA): TGTGCCAGCAGTGAAACAGTGGGGGTGGGGACAAGCTACAATGAGCAGTTCTTC. The chain links TRBV2 to TRBJ2-1, with a weak D call TRBD1 (6 bases). Germline loops: CDR1 SNHLY, CDR2 FYNNEI. Trimming stripped 2 bases from V and 3 bases from J, with 20 bases between. CDR3 length: 18 amino acids.